Listed below are T cell receptor beta chains from one sample, sequenced in a study of T cell clones after liver transplantation. Measured with immunoSEQ multiplex PCR; TCRdb has only the in-frame clones, and not every one. The data show about 22,000 clones, roughly 69% seen once. Sequenced material: CD4+ T cells from blood, taken before liver transplant. The source of these receptors is a human donor who received a liver transplant. CDR3s include the opening cysteine and the closing phenylalanine or tryptophan.

TRBV5-5	TRBJ2-2	CASNNRATPNTGELFF
TRBV14	TRBJ1-6	CASSQDRQRNSPLHF
TRBV19	TRBJ2-3	CASSIGGYSTDTQYF
TRBV5-1	TRBJ2-5	CASSLQGGLSRETQYF
TRBV18	TRBJ1-6	CASSPPSGDNSPLHF
TRBV2	TRBJ2-2	CASSESGGNTGELFF
TRBV30	TRBJ1-5	CAWSGGGYQPQHF
TRBV7-9	TRBJ2-2	CASTRQALNTGELFF
TRBV11-2	TRBJ2-5	CASSSTGQGLGTQYF
TRBV7-8	TRBJ2-1	CASSPPPSSGRRGEQFF
TRBV7-2	TRBJ2-2	CASSLVAGNTGELFF
TRBV11-2	TRBJ1-4	CASSPTGGINEKLFF
TRBV6-6	TRBJ2-2	CAYRGDNTGELFF
TRBV18	TRBJ1-3	CASSPFDGSSGNTIYF
TRBV30	TRBJ2-1	CAWSLSGTSINNEQFF
TRBV4-3	TRBJ1-5	CASSQVYRENQPQHF
TRBV18	TRBJ1-4	CASSPRQGSEKLFF
TRBV19	TRBJ2-2	CASTLRGGANTGELFF
TRBV5-6	TRBJ2-1	CASSLVSGGDNEQFF
TRBV5-1	TRBJ1-2	CASSLEGPYINGYTF
TRBV27	TRBJ1-5	CASSTVGTHQPQHF
TRBV29-1	TRBJ1-5	CSVDCQGGGNQPQHF
TRBV6-5	TRBJ2-7	CASSALQGTWEQYF
TRBV4-3	TRBJ1-3	CASSLLGQSSGNTIYF
TRBV5-1	TRBJ1-2	CASSSIKQGANHGYTF
TRBV5-6	TRBJ2-2	CASSLGRGPRGAELFF
TRBV29-1	TRBJ2-3	CSVEGTSGARDTQYF
TRBV29-1	TRBJ2-1	CSVGSAGGSYNEQFF
TRBV6-1	TRBJ2-3	CASSEYRGTTDTQYF
TRBV4-2	TRBJ1-1	CASSQESRNTEAFF
TRBV30	TRBJ2-3	CAWSGGTSGGTDTQYF
TRBV30	TRBJ2-7	CAWSEGLVGYEQYF
TRBV5-6	TRBJ1-2	CASSRMRGPDYGYTF
TRBV13	TRBJ1-5	CASSLDYTVRDSSSNQPQHF
TRBV7-9	TRBJ1-4	CASSTTNEKLFF
TRBV27	TRBJ1-2	CASSPHAHSGGYTF
TRBV15	TRBJ2-3	CATSRTTSGASTDTQYF
TRBV2	TRBJ1-5	CASSETTGQGQPQHF
TRBV9	TRBJ2-7	CASRQQGGTYEQYF
TRBV6-1	TRBJ1-2	CASTKSGDTLYGYTF
TRBV6-1	TRBJ1-5	CASSEFRAGYSNQPQHF
TRBV7-8	TRBJ2-5	CASSLGLAGVGETQYF